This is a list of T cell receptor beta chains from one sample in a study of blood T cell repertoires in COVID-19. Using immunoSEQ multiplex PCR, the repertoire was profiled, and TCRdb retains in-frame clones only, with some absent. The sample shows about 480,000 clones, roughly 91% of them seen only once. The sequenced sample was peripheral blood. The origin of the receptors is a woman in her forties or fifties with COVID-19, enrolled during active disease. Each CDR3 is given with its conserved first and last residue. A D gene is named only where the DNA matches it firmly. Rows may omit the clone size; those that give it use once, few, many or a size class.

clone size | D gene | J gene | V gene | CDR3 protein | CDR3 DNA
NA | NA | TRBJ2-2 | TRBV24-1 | CATSWNTGELFF | TGTGCCACCAGCTGGAACACCGGGGAGCTGTTTTTT
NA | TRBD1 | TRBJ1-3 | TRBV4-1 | CASSHRTGATSSSGNTIYF | TGCGCCAGCAGCCACAGGACAGGGGCCACGTCAAGCTCTGGAAACACCATATATTTT
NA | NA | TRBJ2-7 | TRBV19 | CASSTQQGPLYEQYF | TGTGCCAGTAGTACGCAACAGGGTCCGCTCTACGAGCAGTACTTC
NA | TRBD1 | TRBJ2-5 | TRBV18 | CASSPGTGDETQYF | TGTGCCAGCTCGCCCGGGACAGGGGATGAGACCCAGTACTTC
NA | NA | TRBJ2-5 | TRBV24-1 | CATSDFDWQGGQETQYF | TGTGCCACCAGTGATTTTGATTGGCAGGGGGGCCAAGAGACCCAGTACTTC
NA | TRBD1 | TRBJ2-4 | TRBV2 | CASRPPGGKNIQYF | TGTGCCAGCAGGCCGCCAGGGGGCAAAAACATTCAGTACTTC
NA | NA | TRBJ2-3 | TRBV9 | CASSSLTDTQYF | TGTGCCAGCAGCTCTCTGACAGATACGCAGTATTTT
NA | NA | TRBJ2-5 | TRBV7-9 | CASSRPEGGEETQYF | TGTGCCAGCAGCCGGCCGGAAGGGGGGGAAGAGACCCAGTACTTC
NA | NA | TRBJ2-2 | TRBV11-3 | CASSLRETGELFF | TGTGCCAGCAGCTTAAGGGAGACCGGGGAGCTGTTTTTT
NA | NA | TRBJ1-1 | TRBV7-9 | CASSPQGVMAEAFF | TGTGCCAGCAGCCCCCAGGGTGTGATGGCTGAAGCTTTCTTT
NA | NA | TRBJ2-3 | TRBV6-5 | CASIEADTQYF | TGTGCCAGCATAGAAGCAGATACGCAGTATTTT
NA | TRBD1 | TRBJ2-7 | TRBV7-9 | CASSRIPGQGSYEQYF | TGTGCCAGCAGCCGTATCCCGGGACAGGGATCCTACGAGCAGTACTTC
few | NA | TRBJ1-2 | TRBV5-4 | CASSLAGSMGYTF | TGTGCCAGCAGCTTGGCAGGGTCTATGGGCTACACCTTC
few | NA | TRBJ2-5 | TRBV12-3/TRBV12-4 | CASSLGAQETQYF | TGTGCCAGCAGTTTAGGGGCCCAAGAGACCCAGTACTTC
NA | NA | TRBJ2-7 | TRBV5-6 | CASSLRSGVWEQYF | TGTGCCAGCAGCTTGAGGTCAGGGGTCTGGGAGCAGTACTTC
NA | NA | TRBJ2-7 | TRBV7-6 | CASSPGQGPYEQYF | TGTGCCAGCAGCCCCGGGCAGGGCCCCTACGAGCAGTACTTC
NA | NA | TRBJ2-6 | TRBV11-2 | CASSSPSSGANVLTF | TGTGCCAGCAGCTCCCCCAGCTCTGGGGCCAACGTCCTGACTTTC
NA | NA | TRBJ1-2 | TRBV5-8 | CASSLGREYGYTF | TGTGCCAGCAGCTTGGGGCGGGAGTATGGCTACACCTTC
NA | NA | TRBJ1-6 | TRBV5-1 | CASSSRTADNSPLHF | TGCGCCAGCAGCTCCAGGACAGCCGATAATTCACCCCTCCACTTT
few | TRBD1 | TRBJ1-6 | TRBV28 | CASSFPGQGKSPLHF | TGTGCCAGCAGTTTCCCGGGACAGGGGAAATCACCCCTCCACTTT
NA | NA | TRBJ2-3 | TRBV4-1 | CASSQERQQYF | TGCGCCAGCAGCCAAGAGCGACAGCAGTATTTT
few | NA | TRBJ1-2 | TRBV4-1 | CASSHPGLNGYTF | TGCGCCAGCAGCCATCCCGGACTGAATGGCTACACCTTC
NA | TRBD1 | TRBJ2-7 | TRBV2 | CAIRDREGDEQYF | TGTGCCATCCGGGACAGGGAGGGCGACGAGCAGTACTTC